The entry that follows covers one T cell receptor (beta chain) sequence. The table came from immunoSEQ multiplex PCR; TCRdb's copy has only in-frame clones and leaves some out. The profile shows 99,000 or so clones, 70% to 90% of them singletons. This sample stems from a study of blood T cell repertoires in COVID-19. At the level of the study: Whether acute or convalescent, the COVID-19 samples came from the United States, Italy and Spain.

Trimming took 3 bases from V and 1 from J; bases not matched to a gene: 4. The CDR3 has 15 amino acids. CDR1 and CDR2 from the germline V gene are SGHNT and YYREEE (reference sequence). Sequences were obtained from peripheral blood. This receptor was obtained from a human donor in a cohort sampled during active COVID-19. The chain combines TRBV5-4 with TRBJ2-1, with 7 positions matching TRBD2. CDR3: CASSSRLASYNEQFF. DNA for the CDR3: TGTGCCAGCAGCTCAAGACTAGCTTCCTACAATGAGCAGTTCTTC. Full variable domain (outside the CDR3, taken from reference TRBV5-4 and TRBJ2-1): ETGVTQSPTHLIKTRGQQVTLRCSSQSGHNTVSWYQQALGQGPQFIFQYYREEENGRGNFPPRFSGLQFPNYSSELNVNALELDDSALYLCASSSRLASYNEQFFGPGTRLTVL.